Given below is one T cell receptor (beta chain) in context. Its antigen is not known. The data were taken from a study of cytomegalovirus exposure and HLA in healthy donors. Looking at the study overall: In an earlier analysis, approximately 120 million unique TCR beta sequences were found from approximately 190 million T cells. Study-wide results and caveats: Immune exposure was documented only through CMV serostatus. Previous analysis showed most TCR beta V segments were productive about 90% or about 30% of the time.

The germline V gene encodes CDR1 SGHDT and CDR2 YYEEEE. The ends lost 4 bases at V and 7 bases at J; junction bases unmatched: 11. The CDR3 length is 15 residues. Primers for the PCR totalled 60 Vbeta and 13 Jbeta. Measured with immunoSEQ multiplex PCR; TCRdb has only the in-frame clones, and not every one. Here the sample spans 110,000 or so clones, roughly 77% being singletons. This chain joins TRBV5-6 and TRBJ1-5; 7 bases line up with TRBD1. Sample: PBMCs. This clonotype was sampled from a man between 50 and 59 years old in good health and CMV-seropositive. The CDR3 is CASSGRRGQGQPQHF. The CDR3 DNA reads as TGTGCCAGCAGCGGCAGGAGGGGGCAGGGACAGCCCCAGCATTTT.